This T cell receptor beta chain is from a study of regulatory T cells in long-lasting Graves disease (dated by TCRdb to the early 2020s). Context from the whole study: Newly diagnosed Graves' disease patients had taken antithyroid drugs for less than 3 months. The study took place in China and was registered as a clinical trial. TCR sequencing covered 13 persistent and 20 newly diagnosed Graves' disease patients, around 35 samples in total. Persistent Graves' disease patients were compared with newly diagnosed Graves' disease patients by peripheral blood TCR sequencing and RNA sequencing.

This specimen's time point label, interpreted: newly diagnosed GD, antithyroid drugs for less than 3 months. RNA was extracted from PBMCs in TRIzol for both TCR sequencing and RNA sequencing. The diagnosis of Graves' disease was made according to American Thyroid Association guidelines. Patients were recruited from an endocrinology department in Xi'an, China. From each patient, roughly 9 milliliters of peripheral blood was collected into an EDTA anticoagulant tube. Ficoll Paque Plus density gradient separation was used to isolate PBMCs, and no further T cell sorting was performed. RNA quality was checked with an Agilent 2100 Bioanalyzer and agarose gel, and concentration with a NanoDrop 2000. This clonotype was seen many times. What antigen it recognizes has not been identified. Base qualities are missing; no much larger clone stands one base away. The CDR3 spans 13 residues, from the cysteine through the phenylalanine. Solely the CDR3 DNA is kept, with 39 bases framed from the first base. The germline V gene yields ENHRY for CDR1 and SYGVKD for CDR2. The germline V and J ends show losses of 10 bases and 5 bases respectively, and no gene match explains 9 bases of the junction.

What the study reported, not specific to this receptor: Persistent Graves' disease patients showed lower TCR Shannon entropy and fewer highly expanded clones than newly diagnosed patients, suggesting clonal expansion. The authors noted that the small sample size was a limitation that may lower accuracy. Sequencing and analysis were restricted to the TCR beta chain. Persistent disease showed preferential use of TRBV28, TRBJ1-2 and TRBJ2-5, whereas newly diagnosed disease favored TRBV20-1 and TRBJ2-1. Only peripheral blood was studied, because thyroid tissue, the primary lesion, was inaccessible. Patients with persistent disease shared more public clonotypes (about 3,000) than newly diagnosed patients did (approximately 1,000).

The library was prepared using multiplex PCR. Sequenced using an Illumina HiSeq 4000. iRepertoire HTBI primers and Arm-PCR amplification of CDR3 regions were used to construct TCR beta libraries. Gel purification was performed on PCR products prior to sequencing. Processing in the source paper ran as follows. Across samples, 60 to 70 TRBV and around 15 TRBJ segments were identified and used for gene usage analysis of CDR3 amino acid clonotypes. Filtered high-quality paired reads were merged into contigs using COPE and FqMerger. BLAST was used to align contigs to IMGT TRBV, TRBD and TRBJ reference genes, and CDR3 was defined according to IMGT. Highly expanded clones were defined as clonotypes with a frequency above 0.1%. Repertoire diversity was measured by Shannon entropy, and V-J evenness by the Gini coefficient. A clonotype was considered public if more than one individual shared it. TCRdb's own reprocessing of the public reads used fastp at Q25 and MiXCR and kept productive beta chains. Duplicate CDR3 protein sequences are folded into a single record with the most common DNA and genes. V and J calls and clone size were set by TCRdb, not the authors. Recorded for this sample are about 320,000 distinct CDR3 sequences; more than 15% of them occurred a single time. Roughly 40% of the sample rests with the top ten.

Here the sequenced sample was peripheral blood mononuclear cells (PBMCs), taken at new diagnosis, from a patient treated with antithyroid drugs. The sequence was obtained from a female donor with Graves disease. Recombination connected TRBV10-3 to TRBJ2-7, with TRBD1 identical over 9 junction bases. The nucleotide sequence is given as TGTGCCACGCGCCCGGACAGGGGAAACGAGCAGTACTTC. Translation gives CATRPDRGNEQYF.